This entry concerns a single T cell receptor beta chain. Its antigen is undetermined. The sample comes from a study of T cells after yellow fever vaccination. CDR1 and CDR2 (germline): GTSNPN, SVGIG (reference sequence). The CDR3 is made up of 16 amino acids. Trimming removed 3 bases from V and 4 bases from J, with 16 bases in between. Study-wide points: Faster peaking, at day 5 versus 15, marked a secondary response that was weaker. The booster saw the reappearance of most primary-vaccination clones (roughly 96% CD4, 88% CD8).

It was through 5'RACE template switching that TCR cDNA was made, with a universal primer site and UMIs added. TCRdb processed the 5' RACE reads anew with MiXCR; each CDR3 protein has one entry. The profile shows some 420,000 distinct CDR3 sequences, roughly a sixth of them singletons. V and J are TRBV30 and TRBJ2-6; D uncertain. Specimen: PBMCs, collected before the yellow fever booster vaccination. The TCR was taken from a man between 18 and 29 years old who received the YFV17D yellow fever vaccine. CDR3 in amino acids: CAWSGQHLPGANVLTF. The DNA for the CDR3 is TGTGCCTGGAGCGGGCAGCACCTCCCCGGGGCCAACGTCCTGACTTTC.